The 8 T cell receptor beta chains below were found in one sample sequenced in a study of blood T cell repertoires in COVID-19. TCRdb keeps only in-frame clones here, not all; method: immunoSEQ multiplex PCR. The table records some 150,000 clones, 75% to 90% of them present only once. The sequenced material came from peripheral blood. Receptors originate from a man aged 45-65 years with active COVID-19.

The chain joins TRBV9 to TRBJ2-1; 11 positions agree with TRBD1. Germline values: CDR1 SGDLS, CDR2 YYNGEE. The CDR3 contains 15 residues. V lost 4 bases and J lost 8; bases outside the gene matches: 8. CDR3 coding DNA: TGTGCCAGCAGCCCCTCGGACAGGGGGCTTCATGAGCAGTTCTTC. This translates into CASSPSDRGLHEQFF.

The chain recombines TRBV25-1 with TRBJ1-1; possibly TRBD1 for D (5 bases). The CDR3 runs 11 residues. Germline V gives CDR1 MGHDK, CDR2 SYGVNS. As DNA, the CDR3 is TGTGCTGCGGGGCCGAACACTGAAGCTTTCTTT. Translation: CAAGPNTEAFF. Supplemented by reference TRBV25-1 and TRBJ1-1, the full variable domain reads EADIYQTPRYLVIGTGKKITLECSQTMGHDKMYWYQQDPGMELHLIHYSYGVNSTEKGDLSSESTVSRIRTEHFPLTLESARPSHTSQYLCAAGPNTEAFFGQGTRLTVV.

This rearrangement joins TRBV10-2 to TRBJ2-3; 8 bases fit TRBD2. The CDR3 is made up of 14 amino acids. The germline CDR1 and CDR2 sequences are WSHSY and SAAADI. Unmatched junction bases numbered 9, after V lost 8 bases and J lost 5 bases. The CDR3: CASDTGGLVDTQYF. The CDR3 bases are TGCGCCAGCGACACGGGGGGGCTGGTAGATACGCAGTATTTT.

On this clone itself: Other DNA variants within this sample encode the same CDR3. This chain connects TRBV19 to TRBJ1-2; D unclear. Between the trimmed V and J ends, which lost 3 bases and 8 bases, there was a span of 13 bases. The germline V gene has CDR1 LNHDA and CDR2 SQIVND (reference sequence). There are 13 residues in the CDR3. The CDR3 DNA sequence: TGTGCCAGTAGTATTGGAGGTGGGGTCGGCTACACCTTC. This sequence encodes CASSIGGGVGYTF.

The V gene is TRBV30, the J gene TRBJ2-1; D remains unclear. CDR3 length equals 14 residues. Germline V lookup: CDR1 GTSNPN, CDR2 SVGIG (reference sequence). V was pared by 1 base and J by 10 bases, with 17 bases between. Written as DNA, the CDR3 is TGTGCCTGGAGTGCTAACTTCCATCCCTACGAGCAGTTCTTC. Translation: CAWSANFHPYEQFF.

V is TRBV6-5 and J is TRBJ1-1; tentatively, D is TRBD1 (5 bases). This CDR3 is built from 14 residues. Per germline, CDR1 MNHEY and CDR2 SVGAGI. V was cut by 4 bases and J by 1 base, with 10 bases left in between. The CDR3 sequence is CASSWGRSNTEAFF. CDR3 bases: TGTGCCAGCAGTTGGGGCAGATCGAACACTGAAGCTTTCTTT.

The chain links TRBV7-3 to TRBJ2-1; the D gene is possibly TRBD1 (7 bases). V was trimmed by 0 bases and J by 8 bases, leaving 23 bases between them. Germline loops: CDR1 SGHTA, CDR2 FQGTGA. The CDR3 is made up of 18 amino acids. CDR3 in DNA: TGTGCCAGCAGCTTAACCCCAAGAGGGACAGCGGGCAGGGATGAGCAGTTCTTC. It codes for CASSLTPRGTAGRDEQFF.

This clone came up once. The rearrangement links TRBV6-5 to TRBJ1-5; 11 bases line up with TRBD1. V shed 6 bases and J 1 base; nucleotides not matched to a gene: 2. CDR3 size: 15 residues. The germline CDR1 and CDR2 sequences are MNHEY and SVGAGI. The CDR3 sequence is CASSRDRGSNQPQHF. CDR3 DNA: TGTGCCAGCAGCAGGGACAGGGGGAGCAATCAGCCCCAGCATTTT.